This T cell receptor beta chain is drawn from a study of memory CD4+ T cells and cytomegalovirus serostatus. Study findings and constraints: Suggested: most of the CMV-linked TCR signature lies in CD4+ memory cells.

A word on this clone: The antigen is not known.

Only in-frame clones appear in the TCRdb table, and some are missing; sequencing was by immunoSEQ multiplex PCR. The profile shows more than 45,000 clones, about three quarters of them singletons. V was pared by 8 bases and J by 7 bases, with 12 bases between. This CDR3 is 11 amino acids long. The germline CDR1 and CDR2 sequences are MNHNS and SASEGT. Single viable CD3+CD4+CD8-CD45RO+ cells were sorted as the memory CD4+ T cells. The gene calls are TRBV6-1 and TRBJ2-7, with a possible D match to TRBD2 (5 bases). This clonotype originated in an adult in good health and CMV-seronegative. The sequencing input was memory CD4+ T cells from blood. The CDR3 DNA follows: TGTGCCAGCGGTGGACTTTTGGAGCAGTACTTC. Encoded protein: CASGGLLEQYF.